Sequencing of this T cell receptor beta chain was carried out in a study of blood T cells in healthy people across ages. The authors ran a second PCR of roughly 6 to 12 cycles using a sample-barcoded 5' primer and a J-beta primer mix. TCRdb used MiXCR to reprocess the 5' RACE reads, holding one entry per CDR3 protein. Of 870,000 or so distinct CDR3 sequences detected, 25% to 30% appear once; the ten largest clones hold roughly 17%. This CDR3 has 15 residues. Trimming removed 0 bases from V and 2 bases from J, with 5 bases in between. Germline loops: CDR1 KGHSH, CDR2 LQKENI. What was sequenced was blood. The gene calls are TRBV18 and TRBJ2-6; D unresolved. This TCR derives from a woman of 80 years or more in good health. CDR3 in amino acids: CASSPPSAGANVLTF. The CDR3 DNA is TGTGCCAGCTCACCACCGAGTGCTGGGGCCAACGTCCTGACTTTC.